This is a list of T cell receptor beta chains from one sample in a study of naive and memory T cell subsets. TCRdb re-derived calls from the UMI-ligation and nested PCR reads in MiXCR, one entry per CDR3 protein. The sample consists of over 25,000 distinct CDR3 sequences, roughly 20% of them appearing once. Material: effector memory CD4+ T cells from blood. These TCRs come from a human donor in good health. The CDR3 runs from the conserved cysteine through the conserved F or W. A D gene is named only where the DNA matches it firmly. Rows may omit the clone size; those that give it use once, few, many or a size class.

V: TRBV7-9; size: medium-sized; length: 18; J: TRBJ2-1; D: TRBD1; CDR3: CASSFTDRRADRGNEQFF; DNA: TGTGCCAGCAGCTTCACCGACCGACGCGCGGACAGGGGAAATGAGCAGTTCTTC
V: TRBV6-1; size: few; length: 16; J: TRBJ1-5; D: -; CDR3: CASSPQGGGSNQPQHF; DNA: TGTGCCAGCAGTCCGCAGGGCGGAGGTAGCAATCAGCCCCAGCATTTT
V: TRBV6-6; size: many; length: 14; J: TRBJ2-3; D: -; CDR3: CASSYGVLGDTQYF; DNA: TGTGCCAGCAGTTATGGGGTGTTGGGAGATACGCAGTATTTT
V: TRBV28; size: many; length: 19; J: TRBJ1-3; D: -; CDR3: CASSLFYGRGTSSGNTIYF; DNA: TGTGCCAGCAGTTTATTTTACGGGCGGGGCACGAGCTCTGGAAACACCATATATTTT
V: TRBV30; size: few; length: 16; J: TRBJ1-1; D: -; CDR3: CAWSVRKGWMNTEAFF; DNA: TGTGCCTGGAGTGTACGAAAGGGTTGGATGAACACTGAAGCTTTCTTT
V: TRBV5-1; size: -; length: 19; J: TRBJ2-7; D: TRBD2; CDR3: CASSLIGLAGGGSSYEQYF; DNA: TGCGCCAGCAGCTTGATAGGACTAGCGGGAGGCGGAAGCTCCTACGAGCAGTACTTC
V: TRBV29-1; size: many; length: 13; J: TRBJ2-1; D: -; CDR3: CSVGETSSAEQFF; DNA: TGCAGCGTTGGGGAAACTAGTAGTGCTGAGCAGTTCTTC
V: TRBV5-6; size: once; length: 13; J: TRBJ2-5; D: -; CDR3: CVSMRGTPETQYF; DNA: TGTGTCAGCATGCGCGGGACTCCAGAGACCCAGTACTTC
V: TRBV6-5; size: -; length: 13; J: TRBJ1-3; D: -; CDR3: CASSLSPLNTIYF; DNA: TGTGCCAGCAGTCTCTCCCCCTTAAACACCATATATTTT
V: TRBV29-1; size: few; length: 13; J: TRBJ1-2; D: -; CDR3: CSVERQGSGGYTF; DNA: TGCAGCGTTGAAAGGCAGGGAAGTGGAGGCTACACCTTC
V: TRBV11-1; size: few; length: 15; J: TRBJ2-6; D: -; CDR3: CASSRVGSGANVLTF; DNA: TGTGCCAGCAGCCGAGTTGGCTCTGGGGCCAACGTCCTGACTTTC
V: TRBV28; size: -; length: 15; J: TRBJ1-5; D: -; CDR3: CASRGGASGNQPQHF; DNA: TGTGCCAGCAGAGGGGGAGCCTCCGGCAATCAGCCCCAGCATTTT
V: TRBV6-5; size: -; length: 18; J: TRBJ2-1; D: TRBD2; CDR3: CASSRRFSGSDSYNEQFF; DNA: TGTGCCAGCAGTCGACGGTTTAGCGGGAGCGACTCCTACAATGAGCAGTTCTTC
V: TRBV6-1; size: many; length: 13; J: TRBJ1-5; D: -; CDR3: CASEGGGGQPQHF; DNA: TGTGCCAGCGAGGGGGGGGGTGGTCAGCCCCAGCATTTT
V: TRBV6-2/TRBV6-3; size: many; length: 13; J: TRBJ2-1; D: -; CDR3: CASTTSSYNEQFF; DNA: TGTGCCAGCACGACCAGCTCCTACAATGAGCAGTTCTTC
V: TRBV30; size: many; length: 14; J: TRBJ1-3; D: -; CDR3: CAWSISGSGNTIYF; DNA: TGTGCCTGGAGTATTTCGGGGTCTGGAAACACCATATATTTT
V: TRBV20-1; size: few; length: 12; J: TRBJ2-3; D: -; CDR3: CSARVPGDTQYF; DNA: TGCAGTGCTAGAGTACCGGGAGATACGCAGTATTTT
V: TRBV5-6; size: -; length: 17; J: TRBJ2-3; D: TRBD2; CDR3: CASSLGGLAGVEDTQYF; DNA: TGTGCCAGCAGCTTGGGGGGACTAGCGGGAGTAGAAGATACGCAGTATTTT
V: TRBV28; size: many; length: 15; J: TRBJ1-1; D: TRBD1; CDR3: CASSSGGTGNTEAFF; DNA: TGTGCCAGCAGTTCAGGTGGGACAGGGAACACTGAAGCTTTCTTT
V: TRBV9; size: few; length: 15; J: TRBJ1-2; D: -; CDR3: CASSVDPASNYGYTF; DNA: TGTGCCAGCAGCGTAGACCCTGCTTCTAACTATGGCTACACCTTC
V: TRBV5-5; size: -; length: 15; J: TRBJ1-2; D: TRBD1; CDR3: CASSLAEGARYGYTF; DNA: TGTGCCAGCAGCTTGGCCGAGGGGGCCAGGTATGGCTACACCTTC
V: TRBV10-3; size: medium-sized; length: 17; J: TRBJ1-5; D: -; CDR3: CAISESSGGLSNQPQHF; DNA: TGTGCCATCAGTGAGTCGTCGGGCGGCCTTAGCAATCAGCCCCAGCATTTT
V: TRBV29-1; size: many; length: 13; J: TRBJ2-7; D: TRBD2; CDR3: CSVSTGRGYEQYF; DNA: TGCAGCGTCTCTACCGGGAGGGGCTACGAGCAGTACTTC
V: TRBV10-1; size: -; length: 16; J: TRBJ2-3; D: TRBD2; CDR3: CASSEYLAGGRDTQYF; DNA: TGCGCCAGCAGTGAGTACCTAGCGGGAGGGCGAGATACGCAGTATTTT
V: TRBV5-1; size: -; length: 15; J: TRBJ1-4; D: -; CDR3: CTSSVGSATNEKLFF; DNA: TGCACCAGCAGCGTTGGGTCAGCAACTAATGAAAAACTGTTTTTT
V: TRBV6-2/TRBV6-3; size: once; length: 14; J: TRBJ1-1; D: TRBD1; CDR3: CASQGGFLNTEAFF; DNA: TGTGCCAGCCAGGGGGGTTTCCTGAACACTGAAGCTTTCTTT
V: TRBV6-5; size: few; length: 13; J: TRBJ1-2; D: -; CDR3: CASSAFHYYGYTF; DNA: TGTGCCAGCAGTGCCTTCCACTACTATGGCTACACCTTC
V: TRBV11-2; size: -; length: 14; J: TRBJ2-7; D: TRBD1; CDR3: CASSPDRVPYEQYF; DNA: TGTGCCAGCAGCCCTGACAGGGTACCCTACGAGCAGTACTTC
V: TRBV5-1; size: -; length: 16; J: TRBJ2-7; D: TRBD2; CDR3: CASSLAPSGNPYEQYF; DNA: TGCGCCAGCAGCTTGGCACCTAGCGGGAACCCCTACGAGCAGTACTTC
V: TRBV6-2/TRBV6-3; size: few; length: 13; J: TRBJ1-5; D: -; CDR3: CASTPVRDQPQHF; DNA: TGTGCCAGCACCCCCGTCAGGGATCAGCCCCAGCATTTT
V: TRBV27; size: -; length: 15; J: TRBJ1-5; D: TRBD1; CDR3: CASREQGASNQPQHF; DNA: TGTGCCAGCAGGGAACAGGGGGCTAGCAATCAGCCCCAGCATTTT
V: TRBV19; size: many; length: 15; J: TRBJ1-2; D: -; CDR3: CASSIGAGIHYGYTF; DNA: TGTGCCAGTAGTATAGGGGCAGGGATTCACTATGGCTACACCTTC